The T cell receptor beta chain under discussion was sequenced for a study of cytomegalovirus exposure and HLA in healthy donors. The wider study: The 130 or so validation repertoires, a later analysis reported, used the same platform as the 666 repertoires from the first cohort.

Germline lookup yields CDR1 LGHNA and CDR2 YNFKEQ. The V gene lost 3 bases and the J gene lost 2 bases, with 17 bases spanning the gap. This CDR3 region has 18 residues. The donors formed part of the 120-subject validation cohort, distinct from the approximately 640-subject first cohort. A note on this clone: The antigen is unknown.

Notes on the study in general: A later analysis found first-cohort TCR clusters tended to co-occur in the approximately 110 validation repertoires. There were some public TCRs occurring in many donors, but most TCR sequences were rare.

TCRdb's copy holds only in-frame clones and misses some; the assay was immunoSEQ multiplex PCR. Of some 210,000 clones detected, 87% appear once; the ten largest clones hold about 2%. The source is a woman aged 18 to 35 in good health and CMV-seropositive. V and J are TRBV4-2 and TRBJ2-6, with D maybe TRBD2 (5 bases). The sample was PBMCs. CDR3: CASSQPHAGAAGANVLTF. In nucleotides, the CDR3 is TGTGCCAGCAGCCAGCCCCACGCGGGCGCGGCTGGGGCCAACGTCCTGACTTTC.